This entry features one T cell receptor (beta chain) sequence. Its matching antigen is unknown. The sample is drawn from a study of T cells in Graves' hyperthyroidism and ophthalmopathy. Study findings and constraints: The model anticipated ophthalmopathy a median about 7.1 months pre-onset. Researchers report that a 13 V-J model separated ophthalmopathy from stable hyperthyroidism.

Germline V gene data show CDR1 as SGHTA and CDR2 as FQGNSA. V was pared by 2 bases and J by 6 bases, with 10 bases between. CDR3 length equals 13 residues. Template material for amplifying TCR beta CDR3 regions consisted of RNA transcripts. With the HTBI primer set, the TCR CDR3 went through a first round of RT-PCR. MiXCR, applied by TCRdb to the multiplex PCR reads, yields one record per CDR3 protein. The sample consists of 550,000 to 700,000 distinct CDR3 sequences, 46% of them appearing once. Uncontrolled infection, other autoimmune disease, pregnancy and lactation each barred patients from inclusion. Orbital computed tomography, thyroid ultrasound, serum thyroxine and TRAb, and clinical symptoms together informed the diagnoses.

Specimen: peripheral blood or thyroid tissue (not recorded which). J is TRBJ1-1 and V is TRBV7-2; maybe TRBD1 (5 bases). The receptor was derived from an adult woman with Graves' disease, either hyperthyroidism or ophthalmopathy (not recorded which). DNA of the CDR3: TGTGCCAGCAGCTTACCTTCCAGGGCTGAAGCTTTCTTT. Protein: CASSLPSRAEAFF.